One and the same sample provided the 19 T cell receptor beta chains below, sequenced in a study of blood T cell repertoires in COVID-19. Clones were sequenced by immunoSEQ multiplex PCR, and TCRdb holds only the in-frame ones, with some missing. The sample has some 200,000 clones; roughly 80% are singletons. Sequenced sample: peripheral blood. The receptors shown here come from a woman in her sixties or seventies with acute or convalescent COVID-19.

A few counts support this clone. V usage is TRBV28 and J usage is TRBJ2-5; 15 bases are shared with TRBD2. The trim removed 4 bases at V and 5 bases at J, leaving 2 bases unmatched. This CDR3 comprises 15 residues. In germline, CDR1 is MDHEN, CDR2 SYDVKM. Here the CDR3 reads CASSWTSGGAETQYF. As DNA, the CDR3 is TGTGCCAGCAGTTGGACTAGCGGGGGGGCGGAGACCCAGTACTTC.

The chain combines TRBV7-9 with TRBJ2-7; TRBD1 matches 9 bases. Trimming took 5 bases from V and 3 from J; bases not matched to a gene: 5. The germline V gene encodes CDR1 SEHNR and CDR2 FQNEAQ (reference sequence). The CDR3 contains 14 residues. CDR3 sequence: CASSRWDRDYEQYF. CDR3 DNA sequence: TGTGCCAGCAGCCGATGGGACAGGGACTACGAGCAGTACTTC. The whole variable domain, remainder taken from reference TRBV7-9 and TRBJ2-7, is DTGVSQNPRHKITKRGQNVTFRCDPISEHNRLYWYRQTLGQGPEFLTYFQNEAQLEKSRLLSDRFSAERPKGSFSTLEIQRTEQGDSAMYLCASSRWDRDYEQYFGPGTRLTVT.

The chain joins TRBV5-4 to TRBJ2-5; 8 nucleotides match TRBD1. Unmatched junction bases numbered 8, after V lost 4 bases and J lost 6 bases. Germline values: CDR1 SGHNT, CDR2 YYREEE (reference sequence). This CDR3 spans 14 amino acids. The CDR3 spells CASSPDRVVKTQYF. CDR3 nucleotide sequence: TGTGCCAGCAGCCCGGACAGGGTTGTGAAGACCCAGTACTTC.

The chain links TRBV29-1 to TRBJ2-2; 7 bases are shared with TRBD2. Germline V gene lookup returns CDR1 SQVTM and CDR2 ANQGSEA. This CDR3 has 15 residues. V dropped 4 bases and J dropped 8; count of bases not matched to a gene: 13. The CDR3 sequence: CSVGGASGRLGELFF. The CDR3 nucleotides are TGCAGCGTTGGAGGGGCTAGCGGTCGATTGGGGGAGCTGTTTTTT.

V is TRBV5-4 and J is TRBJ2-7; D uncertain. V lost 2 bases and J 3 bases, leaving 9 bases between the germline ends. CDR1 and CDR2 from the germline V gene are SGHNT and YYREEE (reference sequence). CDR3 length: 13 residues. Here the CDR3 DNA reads TGTGCCAGCAGCTTTCCCCTAGACTACGAGCAGTACTTC. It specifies CASSFPLDYEQYF.

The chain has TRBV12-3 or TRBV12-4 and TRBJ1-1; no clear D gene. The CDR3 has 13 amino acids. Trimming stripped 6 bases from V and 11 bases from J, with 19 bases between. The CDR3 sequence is CASSSTLRGEAFF. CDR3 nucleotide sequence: TGTGCCAGCAGCTCGACTCTGCGAGGCGAGGCTTTCTTT.

The CDR3 protein is CASRRGGELFF. CDR3 nucleotides: TGTGCCAGCAGAAGAGGGGGGGAGCTGTTTTTT. The J gene is TRBJ2-2, the V gene TRBV27; tentatively, D is TRBD2 (5 bases). Germline V lookup: CDR1 MNHEY, CDR2 SMNVEV (reference sequence). The CDR3 totals 11 residues. Between the trimmed V and J ends, which lost 6 bases and 8 bases, there was a span of 7 bases.

The CDR3 loop is CASTGLAGGYEQFF. The CDR3, as DNA: TGTGCCAGCACGGGACTAGCGGGGGGCTATGAGCAGTTCTTC. V is TRBV28 and J is TRBJ2-1, with 15 bases fitting TRBD2. With V trimmed by 7 bases and J by 8 bases, 3 bases remained unmatched. Germline loops: CDR1 MDHEN, CDR2 SYDVKM. CDR3 length: 14 amino acids.

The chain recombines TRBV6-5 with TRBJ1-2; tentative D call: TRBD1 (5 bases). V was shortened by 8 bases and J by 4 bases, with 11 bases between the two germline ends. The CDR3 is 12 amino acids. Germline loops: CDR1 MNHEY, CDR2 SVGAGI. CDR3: CASGWQGYGYTF. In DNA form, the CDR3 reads TGTGCCAGCGGTTGGCAGGGCTATGGCTACACCTTC.

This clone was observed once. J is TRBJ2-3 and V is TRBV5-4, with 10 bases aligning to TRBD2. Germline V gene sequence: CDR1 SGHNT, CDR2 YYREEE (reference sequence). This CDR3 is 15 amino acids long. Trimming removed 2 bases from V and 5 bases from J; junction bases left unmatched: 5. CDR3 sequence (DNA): TGTGCCAGCAGCTTAGCGGGGGGGCGTGGAGATACGCAGTATTTT. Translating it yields CASSLAGGRGDTQYF.

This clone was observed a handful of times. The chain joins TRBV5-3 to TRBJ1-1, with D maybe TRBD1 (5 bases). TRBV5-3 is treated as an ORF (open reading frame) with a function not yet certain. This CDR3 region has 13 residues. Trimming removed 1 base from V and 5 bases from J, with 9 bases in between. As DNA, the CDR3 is TGTGCCAGAAGCTTGTCGGGGGGAACTGAAGCTTTCTTT. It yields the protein CARSLSGGTEAFF.

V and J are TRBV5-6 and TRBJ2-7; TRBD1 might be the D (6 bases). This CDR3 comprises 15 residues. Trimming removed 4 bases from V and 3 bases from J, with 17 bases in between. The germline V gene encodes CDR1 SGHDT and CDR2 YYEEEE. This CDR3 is CASSASNRVFYEQYF. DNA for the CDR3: TGTGCCAGCAGCGCGAGCAACAGGGTATTCTACGAGCAGTACTTC.

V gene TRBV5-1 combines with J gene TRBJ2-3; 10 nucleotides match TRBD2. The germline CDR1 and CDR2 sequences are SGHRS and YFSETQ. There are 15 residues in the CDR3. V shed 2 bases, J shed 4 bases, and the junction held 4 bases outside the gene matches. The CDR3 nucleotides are TGCGCCAGCAGCTTAGCGGGGGGGCCCCCAGATACGCAGTATTTT. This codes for CASSLAGGPPDTQYF.

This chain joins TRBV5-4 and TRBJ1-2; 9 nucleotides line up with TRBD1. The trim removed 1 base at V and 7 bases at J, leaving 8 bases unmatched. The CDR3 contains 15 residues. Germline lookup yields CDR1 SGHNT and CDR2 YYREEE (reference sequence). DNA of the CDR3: TGTGCCAGCAGCTTGACGGGACAGGGAGTTGGTGGCTACACCTTC. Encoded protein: CASSLTGQGVGGYTF.

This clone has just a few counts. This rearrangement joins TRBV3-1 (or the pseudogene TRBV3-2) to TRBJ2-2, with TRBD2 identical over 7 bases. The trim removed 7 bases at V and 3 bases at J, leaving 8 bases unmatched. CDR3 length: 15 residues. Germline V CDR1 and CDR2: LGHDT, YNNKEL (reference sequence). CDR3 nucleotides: TGTGCCAGCACCTCGACTAGCAGTCACACCGGGGAGCTGTTTTTT. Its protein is CASTSTSSHTGELFF.

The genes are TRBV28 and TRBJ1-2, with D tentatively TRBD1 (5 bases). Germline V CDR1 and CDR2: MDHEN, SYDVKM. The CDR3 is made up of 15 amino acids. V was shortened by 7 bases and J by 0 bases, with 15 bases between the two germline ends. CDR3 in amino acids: CASNQGPIANYGYTF. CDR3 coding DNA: TGTGCCAGCAATCAGGGTCCAATAGCTAACTATGGCTACACCTTC.

The CDR3 region is CASSLDLLKETQYF. The CDR3, as DNA: TGTGCCAGCAGCTTGGATTTATTAAAAGAGACCCAGTACTTC. V is TRBV5-6 and J is TRBJ2-5; D is undetermined. This CDR3 contains 14 residues. The germline V and J ends were trimmed by 0 bases and 3 bases, with 9 bases remaining between them. Per the germline V gene, CDR1 is SGHDT and CDR2 is YYEEEE.

Here the CDR3 reads CAIRDRDTTDTQYF. The CDR3 DNA sequence: TGTGCCATCCGGGACAGGGACACGACAGATACGCAGTATTTT. V and J are TRBV10-3 and TRBJ2-3; 9 bases are a match to TRBD1. Germline-derived CDR1 and CDR2 are ENHRY and SYGVKD. V shed 8 bases and J 3 bases; nucleotides not matched to a gene: 6. The CDR3 contains 14 residues.

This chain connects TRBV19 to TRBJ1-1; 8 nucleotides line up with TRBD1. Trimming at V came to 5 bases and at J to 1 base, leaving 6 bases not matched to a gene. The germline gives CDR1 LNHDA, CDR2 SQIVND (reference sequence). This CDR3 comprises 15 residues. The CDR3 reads CASSLRGPGNTEAFF. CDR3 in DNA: TGTGCCAGTAGTCTCAGGGGGCCCGGGAACACTGAAGCTTTCTTT. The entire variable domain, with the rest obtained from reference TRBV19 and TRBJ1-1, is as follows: DGGITQSPKYLFRKEGQNVTLSCEQNLNHDAMYWYRQDPGQGLRLIYYSQIVNDFQKGDIAEGYSVSREKKESFPLTVTSAQKNPTAFYLCASSLRGPGNTEAFFGQGTRLTVV.